The 24 T cell receptor beta chains presented below share a single source sample, sequenced in a study of blood T cells in healthy people across ages. Primed by a sample-barcoded 5' primer and a J-beta primer mix, a second PCR proceeded for 7 to 11 cycles. In TCRdb, the 5' RACE reads were re-called with MiXCR into one record per CDR3 protein. The sample consists of roughly 730,000 distinct CDR3 sequences, more than 50% of them appearing once. Sequenced material: blood. All receptors derive from a man aged 35 to 55 in good health.

The chain recombines TRBV19 with TRBJ2-4; D perhaps matches TRBD2 (5 bases). The CDR3 loop spans 15 amino acids. CDR1 is LNHDA and CDR2 is SQIVND in the germline V gene (reference sequence). Deletions cut 5 bases from V and 1 base from J, with 12 bases between. CDR3 protein: CASSHPGSAKNIQYF. The CDR3 coding sequence is TGTGCCAGTAGTCATCCGGGATCTGCCAAAAACATTCAGTACTTC.

This clonotype was counted only a few times. V is TRBV7-3 and J is TRBJ2-3, with TRBD2 matching 13 bases. Looked up from germline, CDR1 is SGHTA and CDR2 is FQGTGA. V lost 5 bases, J lost 7 bases, and 15 bases stayed unmatched. The CDR3 is 18 amino acids. The CDR3 spells CASSPTSGGATNLHTQYF. The CDR3 DNA reads as TGTGCCAGCAGCCCCACTAGCGGGGGGGCCACCAATCTGCATACGCAGTATTTT.

The rearrangement joins TRBV6-1 to TRBJ2-3; D is possibly TRBD1 (6 bases). The V and J ends lost 7 bases and 1 base respectively, with 15 bases between them. Germline CDR1 is MNHNS and CDR2 is SASEGT. There are 15 residues in the CDR3. The CDR3 DNA follows: TGTGCCAGCATTATCAGGGGCGCCGGCACAGATACGCAGTATTTT. This gives the protein CASIIRGAGTDTQYF.

CDR3 protein: CSARPASDYEQYF. In DNA form, the CDR3 reads TGCAGTGCTAGACCTGCCTCTGACTACGAGCAGTACTTC. The genes are TRBV20-1 and TRBJ2-7; unclear D gene. Between the trimmed V and J ends, which lost 2 bases and 3 bases, there was a span of 11 bases. The CDR3 contains 13 residues. Germline values: CDR1 DFQATT, CDR2 SNEGSKA (reference sequence).

With regard to this clonotype: A read error is possible here, since a much larger clone lies one base away. The genes are TRBV3-1 and TRBJ1-2; D remains unclear. The CDR3 is 15 residues long. V was cut by 0 bases and J by 3 bases, with 11 bases left in between. Germline assignment: CDR1 LGHDT and CDR2 YNNKEL (reference sequence). The CDR3 here is CASSQDRAGHYGYTF. CDR3 DNA: TGTGCCAGCAGCCAAGATCGGGCAGGACACTATGGCTACACCTTC.

This clonotype showed up just a few times. The genes are TRBV7-2 and TRBJ2-5; D not resolved. Germline V gene lookup returns CDR1 SGHTA and CDR2 FQGNSA. The ends were cut back, 8 bases at V and 6 bases at J, with 13 bases in the middle. This CDR3 is built from 12 residues. The CDR3 sequence is CASGEYGQTQYF. The CDR3 nucleotides read TGTGCCAGCGGGGAATACGGACAGACCCAGTACTTC.

The rearrangement joins TRBV24-1 to TRBJ2-2; possibly TRBD1 for D (5 bases). Germline assignment: CDR1 KGHDR and CDR2 SFDVKD. The CDR3 covers 17 residues. V shed 2 bases and J shed 0 bases, with 12 bases lying between them. The DNA for the CDR3 is TGTGCCACCAGTGATTGGGGCTACAGCGCGAACACCGGGGAGCTGTTTTTT. It is translated as CATSDWGYSANTGELFF.

This sequence joins TRBV6-2 or TRBV6-3 and TRBJ2-3, with TRBD1 as a possible D gene (5 bases). From germline, CDR1 is MNHEY and CDR2 SVGEGT. The CDR3 runs to 11 residues. V dropped 2 bases and J dropped 14 bases, with 11 bases sitting between them. CDR3 sequence (DNA): TGTGCCAGCAGTTACCTATGTGGGGCGTATTTT. Its protein product is CASSYLCGAYF.

The rearrangement links TRBV29-1 to TRBJ1-1; no reliable D call. CDR1 is SQVTM, CDR2 ANQGSEA, per germline. Trimming stripped 0 bases from V and 1 base from J, with 12 bases between. The CDR3 loop spans 15 amino acids. DNA for the CDR3: TGCAGCGTTGAAGATTGGGCCCAGAAGAACACTGAAGCTTTCTTT. Its translation is CSVEDWAQKNTEAFF.

The sample holds a few counts of this clonotype. This chain connects TRBV9 to TRBJ2-7; TRBD2 agrees at 9 bases. V was pared by 0 bases and J by 3 bases, with 7 bases of the junction left unmatched. The CDR3 has 16 amino acids. Germline V CDR1 and CDR2: SGDLS, YYNGEE. The CDR3, as DNA: TGTGCCAGCAGCGTAGAAGGGCTAGCGGGAAACTACGAGCAGTACTTC. Translating gives CASSVEGLAGNYEQYF.

This chain links TRBV3-1 with TRBJ2-7, with D unresolved. The J call may be wrong; the DNA end is better matched by TRBJ2-5. Looked up from germline, CDR1 is LGHDT and CDR2 is YNNKEL (reference sequence). CDR3 length equals 14 residues. The CDR3 protein is CASSQGVGRETQYF. CDR3 DNA sequence: TGTGCCAGCAGCCAAGGGGTAGGGCGTGAGACCCAGTACTTC.

The J gene is TRBJ2-1, the V gene TRBV20-1; 9 bases are a match to TRBD1. V shed 6 bases and J 3 bases; nucleotides not matched to a gene: 6. CDR1 is DFQATT and CDR2 is SNEGSKA in the germline V gene (reference sequence). The CDR3 loop spans 14 amino acids. The CDR3 region is CSAPRDRDYNEQFF. Written as DNA, the CDR3 is TGCAGTGCCCCTAGGGACAGGGACTACAATGAGCAGTTCTTC.

Points on this clonotype: At one end, the junction sequence differs from germline, possibly due to a read error. The chain joins TRBV27 to TRBJ2-3; weak D call: TRBD2 (6 bases). This CDR3 has 18 amino acids. Germline V lookup: CDR1 MNHEY, CDR2 SMNVEV (reference sequence). The CDR3 nucleotides are TGTGTCAGCAGTTTACCTCTTAACGGGAGAACCAGCACAGATACGCAGTATTTT. Translated, it gives CVSSLPLNGRTSTDTQYF.

This clonotype has only one observation. The CDR3 protein is CASSPPGRRASYGYTF. CDR3 coding DNA: TGTGCCAGCTCACCACCGGGCCGTCGTGCCAGCTATGGCTACACCTTC. J is TRBJ1-2 and V is TRBV18; no definite D call. V lost 0 bases and J lost 4, with 15 bases in between. The CDR3 is made up of 16 amino acids. Per germline, CDR1 KGHSH and CDR2 LQKENI.

The CDR3 DNA reads as TGTGCCAGCAGTCTTAGCGGGAGTTGGGAAGAGACCCAGTACTTC. This codes for CASSLSGSWEETQYF. The chain joins TRBV3-1 to TRBJ2-5; 9 bases align to TRBD2. The CDR3 consists of 15 residues. The germline gives CDR1 LGHDT, CDR2 YNNKEL (reference sequence). Losses at the gene ends were 6 bases for V and 3 bases for J; bases not matched to a gene: 8.

In its sample, this clonotype was seen a few times. The chain uses TRBV6-2 or TRBV6-3 and TRBJ2-7; D may correspond to TRBD1 or TRBD2 (7 bases each). Trimming cost V 6 bases and J 2 bases, with 11 bases left between them. The length of the CDR3 is 13 residues. Germline V lookup: CDR1 MNHEY, CDR2 SVGEGT. CDR3 loop: CASRGGTAYEQYF. DNA of the CDR3: TGTGCCAGCAGGGGAGGGACAGCCTACGAGCAGTACTTC.

J is TRBJ2-1 and V is TRBV9, with 7 bases fitting TRBD1. With 0 bases clipped from V and 6 bases from J, the junction kept 18 bases outside the gene matches. The CDR3 totals 19 residues. CDR1 and CDR2 (germline): SGDLS, YYNGEE. CDR3 coding DNA: TGTGCCAGCAGCGTAGCCGTCCTCAGCGCAGGGGGTCGGGGCAATGAGCAGTTCTTC. Translation: CASSVAVLSAGGRGNEQFF.

As DNA, the CDR3 is TGCAGTGCTACGCGACAGGGGGCTTTCCAAGAGACCCAGTACTTC. Residues: CSATRQGAFQETQYF. The V call is TRBV20-1, the J call TRBJ2-5, with TRBD1 matching 10 bases. CDR3 length equals 15 residues. CDR1 is DFQATT and CDR2 is SNEGSKA in the germline V gene (reference sequence). Trimming cost V 4 bases and J 1 base; bases outside gene matches: 6.

This clonotype was recorded once. V is TRBV20-1 and J is TRBJ2-7; perhaps TRBD1 as D (6 bases). The CDR3 contains 13 residues. With 5 bases removed from V and 3 bases from J, the gap between germline ends came to 14 bases. CDR1 is DFQATT and CDR2 is SNEGSKA in the germline V gene (reference sequence). CDR3 sequence: CSALPGDNYEQYF. The CDR3 DNA sequence: TGCAGTGCTCTCCCCGGGGACAACTACGAGCAGTACTTC.

This sequence joins TRBV5-1 and TRBJ1-2; the D gene is possibly TRBD1 (5 bases). V lost 1 base and J lost 4, with 14 bases in between. The germline CDR1 and CDR2 sequences are SGHRS and YFSETQ. The CDR3 length is 15 residues. CDR3 loop: CASSLTSQGPYGYTF. CDR3 nucleotide sequence: TGCGCCAGCAGCTTGACCAGCCAGGGACCCTATGGCTACACCTTC.

The chain is built from TRBV27 and TRBJ1-5; no definite D call. The germline V gene has CDR1 MNHEY and CDR2 SMNVEV (reference sequence). This CDR3 contains 14 residues. Trimming pared 3 bases from V and 1 base from J, leaving 7 bases between. The CDR3 is CASSFYGSNQPQHF. Here the CDR3 DNA reads TGTGCCAGCAGTTTTTATGGGAGCAATCAGCCCCAGCATTTT.

This sequence joins TRBV20-1 and TRBJ1-4, with unresolved D. Germline CDR1 and CDR2: DFQATT and SNEGSKA (reference sequence). CDR3 length: 17 residues. V was shortened by 6 bases and J by 3 bases, with 23 bases between the two germline ends. CDR3 loop: CSARTARQTGANEKLFF. CDR3 DNA: TGCAGTGCCCGGACCGCCCGACAAACTGGGGCTAATGAAAAACTGTTTTTT.

Of note for this clonotype: One end of the junction fails to match germline, which may point to a read error. V gene TRBV28 combines with J gene TRBJ2-3, with TRBD2 matching 8 bases. CDR3 length: 16 residues. The V gene's germline CDR1 is MDHEN and CDR2 SYDVKM. CDR3 coding DNA: TGTGCCGGCAGTTTGGACGGGGGGGGTCGCACAGATACGCAGTATTTT. It encodes CAGSLDGGGRTDTQYF.

The gene calls are TRBV10-3 and TRBJ1-6; 8 bases fit TRBD1. Germline CDR1 ENHRY, CDR2 SYGVKD. The CDR3 spans 17 residues. The V and J ends lost 1 base and 8 bases, in that order; junction bases with no gene match: 10. CDR3 nucleotide sequence: TGTGCCATCAGTGAGTGGCGGGACAGGACCGGAGATTCACCCCTCCACTTT. Translated: CAISEWRDRTGDSPLHF.